This TCR beta chain was sequenced during a study of shared clonotypes between healthy human individuals. Each of the donors was a healthy adult who was HIV-negative and had not had a recent acute infection or vaccination. As for this clone: Its antigen remains unidentified.

In replicate PCRs of sorted subsets, roughly 210 ng DNA, tens of thousands of T cell genomes, was used. Clones were read by immunoSEQ multiplex PCR, and TCRdb kept only the in-frame ones, dropping some. The profile shows more than 550,000 clones, less than 95% of them singletons. General observations from the study: Shared clonotypes across all four donors exceeded non-shared ones in generation probability. Generally, naive subsets came out with larger estimated richness than memory subsets.

This receptor was taken from a man aged 18 to 35 in good health. Some clones in this sample may be carry-over from other donors' samples. The sample comprised memory CD8+ T cells from PBMCs. Documented subset: CD45RO+ cells pooled with CCR7-negative TemRA cells.

The CDR3 sequence: CASSQAGPYRETQYF. As DNA, the CDR3 is TGTGCCAGCAGCCAGGCCGGGCCGTACAGGGAGACCCAGTACTTC. The chain combines TRBV5-8 with TRBJ2-5, with D perhaps TRBD1 (5 bases). Germline V gene lookup returns CDR1 SGHTS and CDR2 YDEGEE. The CDR3 runs to 15 residues. Trimming took 4 bases from V and 5 from J, leaving 18 bases between them.